The 14 T cell receptor beta chains given below trace back to one sample, sequenced in a study of T-cell reconstitution after alpha-beta-depleted transplantation in children. Library preparation (for TCRbeta) was performed with unique molecular identifiers. Each CDR3 protein gets one entry after TCRdb re-called the PCR reads with MiXCR. The data hold some 110,000 distinct CDR3 sequences, with about 9.3% observed a single time. The sample here was PBMCs, taken before TCRalphabeta/CD19-depleted stem cell transplant. The receptors were gathered from a boy aged 2 to 9 with acute lymphoblastic leukemia, due to receive a stem cell transplant.

This clonotype was counted many times. The chain combines TRBV12-3 or TRBV12-4 with TRBJ2-1; 12 bases fit TRBD2. V lost 5 bases and J lost 8; bases outside the gene matches: 7. There are 15 residues in the CDR3. Written as DNA, the CDR3 is TGTGCCAGCAGTCCCTGGACTAGCGGGAACTATGAGCAGTTCTTC. It encodes CASSPWTSGNYEQFF.

This clonotype has just a few counts. The chain recombines TRBV7-9 with TRBJ1-2; D is unresolved. The CDR3 sequence is 13 residues long. Germline V CDR1 and CDR2: SEHNR, FQNEAQ (reference sequence). Trimming removed 6 bases at V and 5 bases at J, with 13 bases between. This CDR3 reads CASSSGPRYGYTF. CDR3 bases: TGTGCCAGCAGTTCCGGACCCAGATATGGCTACACCTTC.

This clonotype was counted between two and nine times. V usage is TRBV7-8 and J usage is TRBJ2-3; D is tentatively TRBD1 or TRBD2 (7 bases each). The germline V gene encodes CDR1 SGHVS and CDR2 FQNEAQ. The CDR3 totals 16 residues. With 3 bases removed from V and 5 bases from J, the gap between germline ends came to 18 bases. CDR3 amino acids: CASSFSPGGGGDTQYF. CDR3 DNA: TGTGCCAGCAGCTTTAGTCCAGGGGGAGGGGGAGATACGCAGTATTTT.

This clonotype was seen many times. The chain has TRBV27 and TRBJ1-1; 8 bases fit TRBD1. Germline V CDR1 and CDR2: MNHEY, SMNVEV (reference sequence). The CDR3 extends over 16 amino acids. Unmatched junction bases numbered 14, after V lost 7 bases and J lost 4 bases. The chain's CDR3 is CASTPTGGRRGTEAFF. The CDR3 DNA sequence: TGTGCCAGCACCCCCACAGGGGGAAGACGGGGCACTGAAGCTTTCTTT.

This clonotype appeared many times. This chain connects TRBV9 to TRBJ2-4, with a weak D call TRBD1 (6 bases). The V end was cut by 3 bases, the J end by 11 bases, with 18 bases between. The germline V gene has CDR1 SGDLS and CDR2 YYNGEE. This CDR3 spans 14 amino acids. DNA of the CDR3: TGTGCCAGCAGCGGAGCAACAGGGCCCAACGTTCAGTACTTC. Amino acid sequence: CASSGATGPNVQYF.

The rearrangement uses TRBV6-1 and TRBJ1-6; D not certain. CDR3 length: 16 residues. The germline V gene encodes CDR1 MNHNS and CDR2 SASEGT. V was shortened by 4 bases and J by 7 bases, with 17 bases between the two germline ends. CDR3 DNA: TGTGCCAGCAGTGGGTTTCAAGTTAGCGGGAATTCACCCCTCCACTTT. It translates to CASSGFQVSGNSPLHF.

The V and J genes are TRBV5-1 and TRBJ2-1, with D maybe TRBD2 (6 bases). V gave up 0 bases and J gave up 0 bases, with 10 bases separating them. CDR3 size: 16 residues. Germline V lookup: CDR1 SGHRS, CDR2 YFSETQ. This chain's CDR3 is CASSLVLGSSYNEQFF. CDR3 in DNA: TGCGCCAGCAGCTTGGTACTCGGGAGCTCCTACAATGAGCAGTTCTTC.

In the case of this clonotype: A much larger clonotype is one base distant, so this may be a read error. This chain links TRBV24-1 with TRBJ2-7; possible D gene TRBD2, 5 bases. The CDR3 extends over 15 amino acids. Germline CDR1 is KGHDR and CDR2 is SFDVKD. The V end lost 0 bases, the J end lost 4 bases, and 12 bases lay between the germline ends. CDR3 DNA sequence: TGTGCCACCAGTGATTTGTCACTGGGAGTGTACGAGCAGTACTTC. Protein product: CATSDLSLGVYEQYF.

In its sample, this clonotype was seen a few times. The J gene is TRBJ2-1, the V gene TRBV6-1; perhaps TRBD2 as D (5 bases). Germline loops: CDR1 MNHNS, CDR2 SASEGT. Trimming stripped 4 bases from V and 9 bases from J, with 16 bases between. This CDR3 is 14 amino acids long. The chain's CDR3 is CASSGLIGVGEQFF. The CDR3 coding sequence is TGTGCCAGCAGTGGACTAATCGGGGTAGGTGAGCAGTTCTTC.

This clonotype is medium-sized (0.01 to 0.1%). J is TRBJ2-7 and V is TRBV10-3, with 7 bases lining up with TRBD2. The CDR3 length is 15 residues. CDR1 and CDR2 from the germline V gene are ENHRY and SYGVKD. Trimming cost V 8 bases and J 3 bases; bases outside gene matches: 13. The CDR3 reads CAIAGLAETLYEQYF. The CDR3 region has the DNA TGTGCCATCGCGGGGCTAGCGGAGACCCTCTACGAGCAGTACTTC.

This clonotype was seen only a few times. The chain carries TRBV7-8 and TRBJ2-7; D is unresolved. The CDR3 length is 12 residues. V lost 7 bases and J lost 4, with 11 bases in between. Germline V gives CDR1 SGHVS, CDR2 FQNEAQ. DNA of the CDR3: TGTGCCAGCATCTTTGGGAAATACGAGCAGTACTTC. This sequence encodes CASIFGKYEQYF.

This clonotype was seen a few times. The CDR3 here is CASTNLAQGETQYF. CDR3 sequence (DNA): TGTGCCAGCACCAACCTAGCGCAGGGGGAGACCCAGTACTTC. This chain joins TRBV9 and TRBJ2-5; D is possibly TRBD1 or TRBD2 (6 bases each). The germline CDR1 and CDR2 sequences are SGDLS and YYNGEE. The CDR3 consists of 14 residues. V was pared by 6 bases and J by 5 bases, with 17 bases between.

This clonotype was seen a few times. This chain connects TRBV5-5 to TRBJ2-7; D is possibly TRBD1 (6 bases). This CDR3 is built from 14 residues. CDR1 is SGHKS, CDR2 YYEKEE, per germline (reference sequence). V lost 3 bases, J lost 4 bases, and 14 bases lay in between. This chain's CDR3 is CASSSPGQTYEQYF. The CDR3 DNA is TGTGCCAGCAGCTCTCCCGGACAGACTTACGAGCAGTACTTC.

The chain uses TRBV27 and TRBJ1-1; D call uncertain. V lost 2 bases to trimming and J lost 3 bases, with 7 bases between them. The CDR3 length is 13 residues. From germline, CDR1 is MNHEY and CDR2 SMNVEV (reference sequence). This CDR3 is CASSLGKHTEAFF. In DNA form, the CDR3 reads TGTGCCAGCAGTTTAGGGAAACACACTGAAGCTTTCTTT.